This T cell receptor (beta chain) appears in the sequencing data of a study of blood T cell repertoires in COVID-19. Study summary: From the United States, Italy and Spain came samples of acute and convalescent COVID-19. T cells, B-cell-depleted T cells, or PBMCs supplied cDNA or gDNA.

Germline loops: CDR1 MNHEY, CDR2 SVGEGT. This CDR3 is 12 amino acids long. Trimming cost V 6 bases and J 9 bases; bases outside gene matches: 5. Per the original methods: Nucleated cell number was recorded as an estimate derived from reference gene primer amplification. The repertoire was sequenced with immunoSEQ multiplex PCR; TCRdb's copy has only in-frame clones and lacks some. V and J calls and clone size are copied from that table; D and trimming were computed from the DNA. The table includes approximately 100,000 clones, approximately 81% detected once. Sequencing input: peripheral blood. The chain combines TRBV6-2 or TRBV6-3 with TRBJ1-2; 9 nucleotides align to TRBD1. This TCR came from a woman of 80 years or more with acute or convalescent COVID-19. CDR3 nucleotides: TGTGCCAGCAGCCAGGGACAGGGAAGCTACACCTTC. Its translation is CASSQGQGSYTF.